This TCR beta chain was recovered during a study of T-cell memory formation after mild COVID-19. Study results and limitations: Clones contracting day 15 to 85 were balanced CD4/CD8; later expanders leaned CD4+.

The CDR3 contains 15 residues. The germline CDR1 and CDR2 sequences are KGHSH and LQKENI. With 2 bases removed from V and 2 bases from J, the gap between germline ends came to 7 bases. Using its own MiXCR run on the 5' RACE reads, TCRdb lists one record per CDR3 protein. The table records about 340,000 distinct CDR3 sequences, more than 15% of them present only once. This clonotype was detected a few times. Its matching antigen is unknown. The chain uses TRBV18 and TRBJ2-6; D is perhaps TRBD2 (5 bases). The source material was PBMCs or a T cell subset sorted from them (not recorded which). This clonotype was obtained from a man between 18 and 35 years old who had mild COVID-19 (a few samples of this study predate the infection). Cell type and time point are not known. The CDR3 protein is CASSPAGAGANVLTF. CDR3 DNA: TGTGCCAGCTCACCAGCCGGGGCTGGGGCCAACGTCCTGACTTTC.